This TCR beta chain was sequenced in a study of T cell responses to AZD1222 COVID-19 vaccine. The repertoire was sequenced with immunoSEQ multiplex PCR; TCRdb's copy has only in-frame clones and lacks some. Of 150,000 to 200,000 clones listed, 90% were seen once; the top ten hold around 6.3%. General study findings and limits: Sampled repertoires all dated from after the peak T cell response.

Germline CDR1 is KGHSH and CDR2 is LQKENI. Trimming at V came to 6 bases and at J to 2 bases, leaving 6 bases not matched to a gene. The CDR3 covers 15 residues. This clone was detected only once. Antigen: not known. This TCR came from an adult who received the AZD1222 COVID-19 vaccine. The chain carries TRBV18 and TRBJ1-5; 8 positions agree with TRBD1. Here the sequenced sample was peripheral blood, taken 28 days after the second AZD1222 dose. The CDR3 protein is CASSPPGQGNQPQHF. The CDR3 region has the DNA TGTGCCAGCTCCCCCCCGGGACAGGGCAATCAGCCCCAGCATTTT.